One and the same sample provided the 21 T cell receptor beta chains below, sequenced in a study of PD-L1 blockade in urothelial cancer. Clones were sequenced by immunoSEQ multiplex PCR, and TCRdb holds only the in-frame ones, with some missing. Seen here are more than 95,000 clones, roughly 91% observed once, and the top ten hold around 1.7%. Documented time point: peripheral blood 6 weeks after treatment start. Sequenced here: PBMCs, sampled around atezolizumab (anti-PD-L1) treatment. The source is a man between 60 and 75 years old with urothelial cancer.

V is TRBV7-8 and J is TRBJ2-3; a possible D gene is TRBD2 (7 bases). Per germline, CDR1 SGHVS and CDR2 FQNEAQ. Deletions cut 5 bases from V and 3 bases from J, with 18 bases between. The CDR3 length is 16 residues. The CDR3: CASSAEWGGQTDTQYF. The CDR3 region has the DNA TGTGCCAGCAGCGCGGAGTGGGGGGGGCAAACAGATACGCAGTATTTT.

The rearrangement joins TRBV19 to TRBJ2-3, with 7 bases identical to TRBD2. V shed 5 bases and J 5 bases; nucleotides not matched to a gene: 7. The CDR3 totals 14 residues. Germline V gene lookup returns CDR1 LNHDA and CDR2 SQIVND (reference sequence). DNA of the CDR3: TGTGCCAGTAGTGGTCCGGGGGGTCTAGATACGCAGTATTTT. Translated: CASSGPGGLDTQYF.

The genes are TRBV18 and TRBJ2-6, with a possible D match to TRBD2 (5 bases). V was pared by 4 bases and J by 0 bases, with 10 bases between. Germline V gives CDR1 KGHSH, CDR2 LQKENI. CDR3 length: 16 residues. CDR3 sequence reads: CASSQYGDSGANVLTF. DNA of the CDR3: TGTGCCAGCTCACAATACGGGGACTCTGGGGCCAACGTCCTGACTTTC. Full variable domain (rest looked up from reference TRBV18 and TRBJ2-6): NAGVMQNPRHLVRRRGQEARLRCSPMKGHSHVYWYRQLPEEGLKFMVYLQKENIIDESGMPKERFSAEFPKEGPSILRIQQVVRGDSAAYFCASSQYGDSGANVLTFGAGSRLTVL.

The chain is built from TRBV4-1 and TRBJ2-3; 9 nucleotides match TRBD2. The ends lost 4 bases at V and 8 bases at J; junction bases unmatched: 10. The germline CDR1 and CDR2 sequences are MGHRA and YSYEKL. CDR3 length equals 15 residues. CDR3 nucleotides: TGCGCCAGCAGCCCCCAGCGGGGGGCCTGGGGTACGCAGTATTTT. This translates into CASSPQRGAWGTQYF.

The chain links TRBV11-2 to TRBJ2-1, with 8 bases that match TRBD2. The germline gives CDR1 SGHAT, CDR2 FQNNGV. The CDR3 extends over 17 amino acids. V lost 0 bases to trimming and J lost 0 bases; unmatched junction nucleotides: 4. This CDR3 reads CASSLETSGSSYNEQFF. The DNA of the CDR3 is TGTGCCAGCAGCTTAGAGACGAGCGGGAGCTCCTACAATGAGCAGTTCTTC.

The chain joins TRBV29-1 to TRBJ2-2; D ambiguous. CDR3 size: 12 residues. CDR1 and CDR2 (germline): SQVTM, ANQGSEA. V lost 2 bases, J lost 3 bases, and 4 bases lay in between. CDR3 loop: CSVERDTGELFF. As DNA, the CDR3 is TGCAGCGTTGAACGGGACACCGGGGAGCTGTTTTTT.

The chain links TRBV6-5 to TRBJ2-3; TRBD2 aligns across 10 bases. Germline CDR1 and CDR2: MNHEY and SVGAGI. The CDR3 length is 14 residues. V was pared by 2 bases and J by 6 bases, with 2 bases of the junction left unmatched. This CDR3 is CASSYTSGMDTQYF. The CDR3 DNA reads TGTGCCAGCAGTTACACTAGCGGGATGGATACGCAGTATTTT.

The chain has TRBV18 and TRBJ2-2, with TRBD1 identical over 7 bases. The CDR3 sequence is 16 residues long. V dropped 2 bases and J dropped 3; count of bases not matched to a gene: 6. In germline, CDR1 is KGHSH, CDR2 LQKENI. CDR3 sequence: CASSPWDSRDTGELFF. In DNA, the CDR3 is TGTGCCAGCTCACCATGGGACAGCCGAGACACCGGGGAGCTGTTTTTT.

The chain recombines TRBV6-6 with TRBJ2-3; 8 nucleotides align to TRBD1. Germline CDR1 and CDR2: MNHNY and SVGAGI (reference sequence). The CDR3 totals 15 residues. The trim removed 5 bases at V and 3 bases at J, leaving 7 bases unmatched. CDR3 coding DNA: TGTGCCAGCAGTGGCTGGCAGGGGGCGACAGATACGCAGTATTTT. Encoded protein: CASSGWQGATDTQYF.

The V and J genes are TRBV4-1 and TRBJ2-3; the D gene is possibly TRBD2 (5 bases). Germline CDR1 reads MGHRA; CDR2 reads YSYEKL. Trimming removed 2 bases from V and 4 bases from J, with 13 bases in between. The CDR3 is 15 amino acids. For the CDR3, the DNA is TGCGCCAGCAGCCAACGGTGGACTGGGGCAGATACGCAGTATTTT. Translating it yields CASSQRWTGADTQYF.

The rearrangement uses TRBV7-2 and TRBJ2-1; D perhaps matches TRBD2 (6 bases). V gave up 1 base and J gave up 8 bases, with 15 bases separating them. CDR1 is SGHTA and CDR2 is FQGNSA in the germline V gene. This CDR3 is 15 amino acids long. CDR3 residues: CASSLEGTPWDEQFF. CDR3 nucleotides: TGTGCCAGCAGCTTAGAAGGGACTCCATGGGATGAGCAGTTCTTC.

This chain joins TRBV7-3 and TRBJ2-1, with 8 bases fitting TRBD2. V was pared by 4 bases and J by 7 bases, with 12 bases of the junction left unmatched. The CDR3 runs 16 residues. Looked up from germline, CDR1 is SGHTA and CDR2 is FQGTGA. The DNA for the CDR3 is TGTGCCAGCAGCTCGATCGGCGCGGGGGGCATAAATGAGCAGTTCTTC. Encoded protein: CASSSIGAGGINEQFF.

V and J are TRBV7-9 and TRBJ2-5; a weak D match, TRBD1 (6 bases). This CDR3 comprises 14 residues. V was trimmed by 1 base and J by 5 bases, leaving 11 bases between them. Germline V CDR1 and CDR2: SEHNR, FQNEAQ (reference sequence). The CDR3 sequence: CASSLGTVVETQYF. The CDR3 DNA follows: TGTGCCAGCAGCTTAGGGACAGTTGTGGAGACCCAGTACTTC.

In nucleotides, the CDR3 is TGTGCCAGCAGCTGGGACAGGGGGCTGTCAGATACGCAGTATTTT. Amino acid sequence: CASSWDRGLSDTQYF. V and J are TRBV28 and TRBJ2-3; 12 positions match TRBD1. The CDR3 has 15 amino acids. V lost 6 bases, J lost 4 bases, and 5 bases stayed unmatched. Germline values: CDR1 MDHEN, CDR2 SYDVKM.

This clone was seen just once. This chain uses TRBV18 with TRBJ2-3; TRBD1 aligns across 8 bases. The CDR3 is 19 amino acids. Germline loops: CDR1 KGHSH, CDR2 LQKENI. V was pared by 1 base and J by 4 bases, with 16 bases of the junction left unmatched. The CDR3 DNA reads as TGTGCCAGCTCACCACAATCCCACAGGGGGATTGGTGTTGCAGATACGCAGTATTTT. It is translated as CASSPQSHRGIGVADTQYF.

The chain links TRBV5-1 to TRBJ2-5, with 10 bases that match TRBD2. V dropped 4 bases and J dropped 5; count of bases not matched to a gene: 8. CDR3 length: 15 amino acids. Germline assignment: CDR1 SGHRS and CDR2 YFSETQ. CDR3 residues: CASSTGTSDGETQYF. CDR3 bases: TGCGCCAGCAGCACAGGGACTAGCGACGGGGAGACCCAGTACTTC.

The V and J genes are TRBV2 and TRBJ1-4; 9 nucleotides agree with TRBD1. CDR1 SNHLY and CDR2 FYNNEI come from the germline V gene. The trim removed 6 bases at V and 8 bases at J, leaving 10 bases unmatched. The CDR3 is 15 amino acids. The CDR3, as DNA: TGTGCCAGCAGGGAACAGGGGGCGGTAGGCGAAAAACTGTTTTTT. Translating gives CASREQGAVGEKLFF.

The chain couples TRBV5-1 to TRBJ2-1, with 14 bases matching TRBD2. The CDR3 runs 16 residues. Germline lookup yields CDR1 SGHRS and CDR2 YFSETQ. J was trimmed by 7 bases and V by 4 bases; bases with no gene match: 7. CDR3: CASSLARTSGRNEQFF. As DNA, the CDR3 is TGCGCCAGCAGCCTGGCGCGGACTAGCGGGAGGAATGAGCAGTTCTTC.

The chain links TRBV19 to TRBJ1-5; D gene unclear. The germline V gene encodes CDR1 LNHDA and CDR2 SQIVND (reference sequence). The CDR3 has 13 residues. Trimming took 4 bases from V and 7 from J, leaving 11 bases between them. CDR3 in DNA: TGTGCCAGTAGTAGGGCAGTCAGCCAGCCCCAGCATTTT. Amino acids: CASSRAVSQPQHF.

The chain couples TRBV19 to TRBJ1-4; 9 bases match TRBD1. The V gene's germline CDR1 is LNHDA and CDR2 SQIVND (reference sequence). CDR3 size: 15 residues. V was clipped by 7 bases and J by 0 bases; unmatched bases: 3. In DNA form, the CDR3 reads TGTGCCAGTACACAGGGGGCTGCAACTAATGAAAAACTGTTTTTT. Amino acid sequence: CASTQGAATNEKLFF. The whole variable domain, filled in from reference TRBV19 and TRBJ1-4, reads DGGITQSPKYLFRKEGQNVTLSCEQNLNHDAMYWYRQDPGQGLRLIYYSQIVNDFQKGDIAEGYSVSREKKESFPLTVTSAQKNPTAFYLCASTQGAATNEKLFFGSGTQLSVL.

This chain links TRBV28 with TRBJ1-1; D gene uncertain. Trimming cost V 6 bases and J 7 bases, with 9 bases left between them. Germline V gene lookup returns CDR1 MDHEN and CDR2 SYDVKM. CDR3 size: 11 residues. CDR3 DNA: TGTGCCAGCAGCACGCCGGTTGAAGCTTTCTTT. This encodes CASSTPVEAFF.